This entry lists 23 T cell receptor beta chains sequenced from one sample in a study of early T cells in non-severe SARS-CoV-2 infection. TCRdb re-analysed the 5' RACE reads in MiXCR, keeping a single row per CDR3 protein. The sample yields 40,000 to 55,000 distinct CDR3 sequences, around 6.5% seen once. The source was whole blood, collected at baseline. The origin of the receptors is an adult who was a healthcare worker with PCR-confirmed SARS-CoV-2 infection or an uninfected control (not recorded which).

J is TRBJ1-2 and V is TRBV5-1; unclear D gene. Trimming removed 4 bases from V and 4 bases from J, with 14 bases in between. Germline V gene sequence: CDR1 SGHRS, CDR2 YFSETQ. The CDR3 extends over 14 amino acids. The DNA for the CDR3 is TGCGCCAGCAGCACAAGTACAGTCCCCTATGGCTACACCTTC. Translation gives CASSTSTVPYGYTF.

This clonotype has a count of ten or more. The rearrangement uses TRBV25-1 and TRBJ2-1, with D perhaps matching TRBD1 (5 bases). The CDR3 is made up of 15 amino acids. Germline V lookup: CDR1 MGHDK, CDR2 SYGVNS. Trimming stripped 1 base from V and 7 bases from J, with 14 bases between. CDR3 nucleotides: TGTGCCAGCAGTGAATCCAGGGATTCAAGGAATGAGCAGTTCTTC. Translation gives CASSESRDSRNEQFF.

There are a few counts of this clonotype. The junction and the germline gene differ at one end; a read error may be behind it. This chain links TRBV6-2 or TRBV6-3 with TRBJ1-1; the match to TRBD1 covers 7 bases. The CDR3 has 15 amino acids. Germline loops: CDR1 MNHEY, CDR2 SVGEGT. The CDR3 reads CAGSPGGSGNTEAFF. For the CDR3, the DNA is TGTGCCGGCAGCCCAGGGGGGAGCGGGAACACTGAAGCTTTCTTT.

This sequence joins TRBV11-1 and TRBJ2-3, with 7 bases fitting TRBD2. J was trimmed by 4 bases and V by 1 base; bases with no gene match: 5. CDR3 length: 15 residues. Germline lookup yields CDR1 SGHAT and CDR2 FQDESV (reference sequence). The CDR3 region is CASSLGGGRADTQYF. CDR3 in DNA: TGTGCCAGCAGCTTAGGAGGCGGGAGAGCAGATACGCAGTATTTT.

This clonotype was picked up many times. The J gene is TRBJ1-1, the V gene TRBV2, with D maybe TRBD1 (5 bases). V dropped 7 bases and J dropped 8 bases, with 11 bases sitting between them. Germline V gene sequence: CDR1 SNHLY, CDR2 FYNNEI. The CDR3 totals 11 residues. The CDR3 DNA is TGTGCCAGCACTGACAGCTTCGAAGCTTTCTTT. It encodes CASTDSFEAFF.

This clonotype has ten or more counts. The chain carries TRBV9 and TRBJ1-2; 8 bases fit TRBD1. J gave up 4 bases and V 6 bases, and 5 bases lay outside the gene matches. Per the germline V gene, CDR1 is SGDLS and CDR2 is YYNGEE. The length of the CDR3 is 13 residues. CDR3 DNA sequence: TGTGCCAGCACTGGACAGGGCACCTATGGCTACACCTTC. It yields the protein CASTGQGTYGYTF.

This clonotype occurred many times. This chain uses TRBV9 with TRBJ2-2, with 10 bases matching TRBD2. The CDR3 loop spans 15 amino acids. The ends lost 3 bases at V and 4 bases at J; junction bases unmatched: 3. Germline CDR1 SGDLS, CDR2 YYNGEE. The DNA of the CDR3 is TGTGCCAGCAGCGGGGGACTAGCGCTCACCGGGGAGCTGTTTTTT. Translating gives CASSGGLALTGELFF.

This clonotype was recorded many times. The chain links TRBV7-2 to TRBJ2-5; 12 bases agree with TRBD2. This CDR3 has 16 residues. Germline V gene sequence: CDR1 SGHTA, CDR2 FQGNSA. The junction had 6 bases not matched to a gene; V was cut back by 5 bases and J by 2 bases. CDR3 sequence reads: CASSLTSGSMQETQYF. CDR3 bases: TGTGCCAGCAGCCTGACTAGCGGGAGTATGCAAGAGACCCAGTACTTC.

The table lists this clonotype with a few counts. The rearrangement uses TRBV4-3 and TRBJ2-2; 13 bases fit TRBD2. Germline loops: CDR1 LGHNA, CDR2 YSLEER. The junction had 1 base not matched to a gene; V was cut back by 4 bases and J by 5 bases. The CDR3 runs 15 residues. CDR3 sequence (DNA): TGCGCCAGCAGCCTGGGACTAGCGGGAACCGGGGAGCTGTTTTTT. Translated: CASSLGLAGTGELFF.

This clonotype occurred many times. The chain uses TRBV2 and TRBJ2-7, with a possible D match to TRBD1 (6 bases). CDR3 length equals 16 residues. Germline lookup yields CDR1 SNHLY and CDR2 FYNNEI. The V end was cut by 6 bases, the J end by 2 bases, with 20 bases between. The CDR3, as DNA: TGTGCCAGCAGCAGCACTCAGACAGGTATTGCCTACGAGCAGTACTTC. Translated, it gives CASSSTQTGIAYEQYF.

The CDR3 coding sequence is TGTGCCAGCAGCCAAGATAGAGATACGCAGTATTTT. Amino acid sequence: CASSQDRDTQYF. The rearrangement links TRBV4-2 to TRBJ2-3; D not resolved. Germline V CDR1 and CDR2: LGHNA, YNFKEQ. The CDR3 spans 12 residues. V shed 0 bases and J shed 5 bases, with 3 bases lying between them.

Concerning this clonotype itself: This may come from a read error, since a much larger clone is one base off. DNA of the CDR3: TGTGCCAGCAGCTTGTCTAGCGTGGAGGCCCAGTACTTC. Encoded protein: CASSLSSVEAQYF. The chain employs TRBV5-6 and TRBJ2-5; perhaps TRBD2 as D (6 bases). Trimming shortened V by 1 base and J by 9 bases, and 13 bases separated the two germline ends. This CDR3 spans 13 amino acids. Germline lookup yields CDR1 SGHDT and CDR2 YYEEEE.

This clonotype occurred a few times. The CDR3 here is CASSSHTPSTDLGTGELFF. The CDR3 coding sequence is TGTGCCAGCAGTTCCCACACACCTAGCACGGACCTAGGGACCGGGGAGCTGTTTTTT. This chain links TRBV12-3 or TRBV12-4 with TRBJ2-2; D is perhaps TRBD2 (5 bases). Trimming cost V 4 bases and J 5 bases, with 26 bases left between them. The CDR3 has 19 amino acids.

This clonotype was observed at least ten times. This sequence joins TRBV12-3 or TRBV12-4 and TRBJ2-7, with 14 bases lining up with TRBD2. This CDR3 comprises 15 residues. The V and J ends lost 10 bases and 2 bases, in that order; junction bases with no gene match: 7. For the CDR3, the DNA is TGTGCCACTCGACTAGCGGGAGGGAATCCCTACGAGCAGTACTTC. Encoded protein: CATRLAGGNPYEQYF.

Many counts were recorded for this clonotype. The chain carries TRBV7-2 and TRBJ2-1; D possibly corresponds to TRBD2 (5 bases). Germline CDR1 and CDR2: SGHTA and FQGNSA. The V gene lost 5 bases and the J gene lost 13 bases, with 21 bases spanning the gap. This CDR3 has 14 amino acids. CDR3 bases: TGTGCCAGCAGCCCAGAATTTACCCTTGAGGGACAGTTCTTC. Protein product: CASSPEFTLEGQFF. Using reference TRBV7-2 and TRBJ2-1 for the parts outside the CDR3, the full variable domain is GAGVSQSPSNKVTEKGKDVELRCDPISGHTALYWYRQSLGQGLEFLIYFQGNSAPDKSGLPSDRFSAERTGGSVSTLTIQRTQQEDSAVYLCASSPEFTLEGQFFGPGTRLTVL.

Ten or more counts support this clonotype. Since the CDR3 does not end with the conserved phenylalanine or tryptophan, this likely comes from a read error. The chain uses TRBV24-1 and TRBJ2-2; 7 nucleotides line up with TRBD1. There are 16 residues in the CDR3. With V trimmed by 0 bases and J by 2 bases, 2 bases remained unmatched. CDR1 is KGHDR, CDR2 SFDVKD, per germline. CDR3 nucleotides: TGTGCCACCAGTGATTTGAGGACAGGAAACACCGGGGAGCTGTTTCTT. Translation gives CATSDLRTGNTGELFL.

This clonotype was seen repeatedly, ten times or more. CDR3 bases: TGTGCCAGCAGTGAAGTGACAGTCTATGGCTACACCTTC. Protein product: CASSEVTVYGYTF. The chain joins TRBV2 to TRBJ1-2; D might be TRBD1 (5 bases). The CDR3 contains 13 residues. Germline V gene data show CDR1 as SNHLY and CDR2 as FYNNEI. The V and J ends lost 1 base and 4 bases respectively, with 7 bases between them.

A few counts support this clonotype. The chain couples TRBV7-2 to TRBJ2-3; TRBD1 might be the D (5 bases). This CDR3 comprises 13 residues. V lost 3 bases, J lost 4 bases, and 8 bases lay in between. Germline V gene sequence: CDR1 SGHTA, CDR2 FQGNSA. CDR3 residues: CASSFSRADTQYF. CDR3 sequence (DNA): TGTGCCAGCAGCTTTTCCAGGGCAGATACGCAGTATTTT.

The V gene is TRBV7-8, the J gene TRBJ2-1; 16 bases match TRBD2. The CDR3 has 19 residues. V lost 1 base and J lost 7; bases outside the gene matches: 10. Per germline, CDR1 SGHVS and CDR2 FQNEAQ. The DNA for the CDR3 is TGTGCCAGCAGCTTAGGGTCCGTGCCGGGACTAGCGGGAGGGAATGAGCAGTTCTTC. The encoded protein is CASSLGSVPGLAGGNEQFF. Looking up the rest from reference TRBV7-8 and TRBJ2-1 gives the full variable domain: GAGVSQSPRYKVAKRGQDVALRCDPISGHVSLFWYQQALGQGPEFLTYFQNEAQLDKSGLPSDRFFAERPEGSVSTLKIQRTQQEDSAVYLCASSLGSVPGLAGGNEQFFGPGTRLTVL.

This clonotype was observed many times. The chain links TRBV7-2 to TRBJ1-1; D gene ambiguous. Per the germline V gene, CDR1 is SGHTA and CDR2 is FQGNSA. The V end lost 1 base, the J end lost 0 bases, and 9 bases lay between the germline ends. The CDR3 contains 15 residues. The CDR3 coding sequence is TGTGCCAGCAGCTTAGAAGCGGGGTTGAACACTGAAGCTTTCTTT. This sequence encodes CASSLEAGLNTEAFF. The full variable domain, completed using reference TRBV7-2 and TRBJ1-1, is GAGVSQSPSNKVTEKGKDVELRCDPISGHTALYWYRQSLGQGLEFLIYFQGNSAPDKSGLPSDRFSAERTGGSVSTLTIQRTQQEDSAVYLCASSLEAGLNTEAFFGQGTRLTVV.

This clonotype was picked up a small number of times. The chain combines TRBV7-2 with TRBJ2-5, with 7 bases matching TRBD2. The CDR3 sequence is 13 residues long. Germline CDR1 and CDR2: SGHTA and FQGNSA. J lost 4 bases, V lost 5 bases, and 4 bases had no gene match. The CDR3 sequence is CASSPRLAETQYF. The CDR3 DNA reads TGTGCCAGCAGCCCACGACTAGCAGAGACCCAGTACTTC.

This clonotype was picked up many times. The chain combines TRBV6-1 with TRBJ2-5; 11 positions match TRBD1. The CDR3 totals 14 residues. V gave up 8 bases and J gave up 4 bases; unmatched junction bases: 6. From germline, CDR1 is MNHNS and CDR2 SASEGT. CDR3 loop: CASSGQGARETQYF. The CDR3 nucleotides read TGTGCCAGCTCCGGACAGGGGGCGCGAGAGACCCAGTACTTC.

The table lists this clonotype with many counts. The V gene is TRBV30, the J gene TRBJ2-2; D remains unclear. Germline V gives CDR1 GTSNPN, CDR2 SVGIG (reference sequence). Between the trimmed V and J ends, which lost 5 bases and 2 bases, there was a span of 3 bases. This CDR3 is 11 amino acids long. DNA of the CDR3: TGTGCCTGGGCCAACACCGGGGAGCTGTTTTTT. Translation gives CAWANTGELFF.